This T cell receptor (beta chain) appears in the sequencing data of a study of T cells in Graves' hyperthyroidism and ophthalmopathy. The PBMCs were sourced from fresh peripheral blood (approximately 9 ml). General study points: Ophthalmopathy got predicted by the model a median approximately 6 months before its onset. A model of 13 V-J pairs discriminated ophthalmopathy from stable hyperthyroidism.

TCR beta CDR3 region amplification was performed from RNA transcripts. During a first-round RT-PCR of the TCR CDR3, the HTBI primer set was used. TCRdb reanalysed the multiplex PCR reads using MiXCR and keeps one entry per CDR3 protein. The data contain more than 300,000 distinct CDR3 sequences, approximately 15% of them singletons. This clonotype was observed at least ten times. What it recognizes is unknown. The CDR3 has 14 amino acids. Per the germline V gene, CDR1 is KGHSH and CDR2 is LQKENI. V lost 6 bases, J lost 1 base, and 12 bases lay in between. The receptor comes from a woman aged 55-75 years with Graves' hyperthyroidism. The V gene is TRBV18, the J gene TRBJ1-1; maybe TRBD1 (5 bases). Sequencing was done on a sample of blood. DNA for the CDR3: TGTGCCAGCTCCCATAATACAGGGAACACTGAAGCTTTCTTT. Its protein product is CASSHNTGNTEAFF. The full variable domain, with the rest looked up from reference TRBV18 and TRBJ1-1, is NAGVMQNPRHLVRRRGQEARLRCSPMKGHSHVYWYRQLPEEGLKFMVYLQKENIIDESGMPKERFSAEFPKEGPSILRIQQVVRGDSAAYFCASSHNTGNTEAFFGQGTRLTVV.